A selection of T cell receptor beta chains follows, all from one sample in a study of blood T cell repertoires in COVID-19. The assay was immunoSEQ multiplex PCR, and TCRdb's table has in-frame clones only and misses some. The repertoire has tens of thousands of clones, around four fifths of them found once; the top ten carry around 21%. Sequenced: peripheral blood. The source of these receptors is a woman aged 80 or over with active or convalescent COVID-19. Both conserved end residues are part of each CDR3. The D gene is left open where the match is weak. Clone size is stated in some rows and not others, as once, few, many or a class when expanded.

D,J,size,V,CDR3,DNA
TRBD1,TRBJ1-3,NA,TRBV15,CATSKEQGKAGNTIYF,TGTGCCACCAGCAAAGAACAGGGGAAGGCTGGAAACACCATATATTTT
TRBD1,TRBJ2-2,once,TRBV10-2,CASRMTGPSNTGELFF,TGCGCCAGCAGAATGACAGGGCCATCGAACACCGGGGAGCTGTTTTTT
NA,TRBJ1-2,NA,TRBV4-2,CASSPTGINYGYTF,TGTGCCAGCAGCCCTACAGGGATCAACTATGGCTACACCTTC
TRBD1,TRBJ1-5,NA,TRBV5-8,CASSLEQGAPNQPQHF,TGTGCCAGCAGCTTGGAACAGGGGGCCCCCAATCAGCCCCAGCATTTT
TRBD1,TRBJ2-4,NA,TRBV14,CASSRTGGGIQYF,TGTGCCAGCAGCCGCACAGGGGGTGGCATTCAGTACTTC
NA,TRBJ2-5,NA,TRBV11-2,CASSPLVGVQETQYF,TGTGCCAGCAGCCCCCTGGTCGGGGTCCAAGAGACCCAGTACTTC
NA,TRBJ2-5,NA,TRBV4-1,CASSQDKRPRETQYF,TGCGCCAGCAGCCAAGATAAGAGGCCCCGGGAGACCCAGTACTTC
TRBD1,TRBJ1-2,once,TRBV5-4,CASSPFGTGNYGYTF,TGTGCCAGCAGCCCCTTTGGGACAGGGAACTATGGCTACACCTTC
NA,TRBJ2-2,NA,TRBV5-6,CASSLGGHWAGELFF,TGTGCCAGCAGCTTGGGTGGACATTGGGCCGGGGAGCTGTTTTTT
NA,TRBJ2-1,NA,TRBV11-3,CASSLVFDTGSYNEQFF,TGTGCCAGCAGCTTAGTTTTCGACACCGGCTCCTACAATGAGCAGTTCTTC
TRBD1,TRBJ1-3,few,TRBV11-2,CASSLERDRGSGNTIYF,TGTGCCAGCAGCTTAGAAAGGGACAGGGGATCTGGAAACACCATATATTTT
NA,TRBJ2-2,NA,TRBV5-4,CASSPGTFGTGELFF,TGTGCCAGCAGCCCCGGGACTTTCGGCACCGGGGAGCTGTTTTTT
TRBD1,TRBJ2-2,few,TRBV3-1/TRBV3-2,CASSPRDRSTGELFF,TGTGCCAGCAGCCCTAGGGACAGGAGCACCGGGGAGCTGTTTTTT
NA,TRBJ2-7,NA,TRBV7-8,CASSLSGTFNEQYF,TGTGCCAGCAGCTTATCGGGGACTTTCAACGAGCAGTACTTC
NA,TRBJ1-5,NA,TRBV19,CASSPDSRANQPQHF,TGTGCCAGTAGTCCCGACTCTCGTGCCAATCAGCCCCAGCATTTT
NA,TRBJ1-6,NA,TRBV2,CASSQDRDKPLHF,TGTGCCAGCAGTCAGGACCGGGATAAACCCCTCCACTTT
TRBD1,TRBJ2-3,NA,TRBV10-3,CAISPGQGSTDTQYF,TGTGCCATCAGCCCGGGACAGGGGAGCACAGATACGCAGTATTTT
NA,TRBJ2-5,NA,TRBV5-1,CASSLLGGREETQYF,TGCGCCAGCAGCTTGCTCGGGGGGCGGGAAGAGACCCAGTACTTC
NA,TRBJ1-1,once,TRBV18,CASSPQLWGGSTNTEAFF,TGTGCCAGCTCACCACAGCTCTGGGGGGGAAGTACGAACACTGAAGCTTTCTTT
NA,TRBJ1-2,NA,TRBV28,CASRTPLTGTGYTF,TGTGCCAGCAGAACCCCACTGACAGGAACCGGCTACACCTTC
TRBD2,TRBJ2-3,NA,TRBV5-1,CASSQTLAGRGTDTQYF,TGCGCCAGCAGCCAAACACTAGCGGGGCGGGGGACAGATACGCAGTATTTT
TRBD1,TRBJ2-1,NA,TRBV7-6,CASSLRQGAYNEQFF,TGTGCCAGCAGCTTAAGGCAGGGGGCCTACAATGAGCAGTTCTTC
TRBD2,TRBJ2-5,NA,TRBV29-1,CSVVSTSGKETQYF,TGCAGCGTTGTATCAACTAGCGGAAAAGAGACCCAGTACTTC
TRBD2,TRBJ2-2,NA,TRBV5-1,CASSGTSGALNTGELFF,TGCGCCAGCAGCGGGACTAGCGGGGCCCTGAACACCGGGGAGCTGTTTTTT
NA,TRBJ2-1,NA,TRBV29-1,CSVEENRAYNEQFF,TGCAGCGTTGAGGAGAACAGGGCCTACAATGAGCAGTTCTTC
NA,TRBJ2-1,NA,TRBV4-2,CASSPLGQQTYNEQFF,TGTGCCAGCAGCCCTCTTGGACAGCAAACTTACAATGAGCAGTTCTTC
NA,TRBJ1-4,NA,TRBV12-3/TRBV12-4,CASSWGGEKLFF,TGTGCCAGCAGTTGGGGGGGTGAAAAACTGTTTTTT
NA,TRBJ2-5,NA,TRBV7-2,CASSYGIQETQYF,TGTGCCAGCAGCTACGGGATTCAAGAGACCCAGTACTTC
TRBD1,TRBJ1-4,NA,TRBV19,CASRDTRGKYNEKLFF,TGTGCCAGTAGAGACACCAGGGGGAAGTATAATGAAAAACTGTTTTTT
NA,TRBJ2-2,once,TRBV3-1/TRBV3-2,CASSQSTGELFF,TGTGCCAGCAGCCAATCAACCGGGGAGCTGTTTTTT
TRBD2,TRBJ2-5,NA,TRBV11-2,CASSLGLAGGQETQYF,TGTGCCAGCAGCTTAGGGTTAGCGGGGGGGCAAGAGACCCAGTACTTC
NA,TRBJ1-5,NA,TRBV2,CASSGQNNQPQHF,TGTGCCAGCAGTGGACAGAACAATCAGCCCCAGCATTTT
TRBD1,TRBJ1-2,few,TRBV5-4,CASSLGGQGSYGYTF,TGTGCCAGCAGCTTGGGGGGACAGGGGAGCTATGGCTACACCTTC